A single sample gave rise to the 24 T cell receptor beta chains below, sequenced in a study of cytomegalovirus exposure and HLA in healthy donors. PCR primers comprised 60 Vbeta and 13 Jbeta primers. Sequencing was performed with immunoSEQ multiplex PCR; in TCRdb, only in-frame clones are kept and a portion is missing. The profile shows some 190,000 clones, about four fifths of them singletons. The sample comprised PBMCs. All receptors come from a woman in her twenties or thirties in good health and CMV-seronegative.

The chain uses TRBV25-1 and TRBJ2-7; possibly TRBD1 for D (5 bases). The length of the CDR3 is 13 residues. CDR1 MGHDK and CDR2 SYGVNS come from the germline V gene. Trimming took off 0 bases at V and 5 bases at J, with 8 bases between the two ends. CDR3 nucleotide sequence: TGTGCCAGCAGTGAATATAAACAGGACGAGCAGTACTTC. Translated, it gives CASSEYKQDEQYF.

This sequence joins TRBV7-2 and TRBJ2-1, with 15 positions matching TRBD2. The CDR3 extends over 17 amino acids. V shed 5 bases, J shed 6 bases, and the junction held 8 bases outside the gene matches. Germline CDR1 and CDR2: SGHTA and FQGNSA. The chain's CDR3 is CASSRGLAGGFGNEQFF. CDR3 in DNA: TGTGCCAGCAGCCGGGGACTAGCGGGGGGATTTGGCAATGAGCAGTTCTTC.

The CDR3 nucleotides read TGTGCCAGCTCACCGCGACAGGGGATAGACACTGAAGCTTTCTTT. Its translation: CASSPRQGIDTEAFF. The chain has TRBV18 and TRBJ1-1; TRBD1 agrees at 8 bases. V trimming: 3 bases; J trimming: 3 bases; junction bases outside the gene matches: 6. In germline, CDR1 is KGHSH, CDR2 LQKENI. The CDR3 totals 15 residues.

The genes are TRBV11-3 and TRBJ2-1; 8 bases are shared with TRBD2. The CDR3 contains 16 residues. The ends lost 0 bases at V and 5 bases at J; junction bases unmatched: 6. Germline CDR1 SGHNT, CDR2 YENEEA. CDR3 in amino acids: CASSLESSGGDNEQFF. The CDR3, as DNA: TGTGCCAGCAGCTTAGAGTCCAGCGGGGGTGACAATGAGCAGTTCTTC.

This chain connects TRBV9 to TRBJ2-3; 7 nucleotides align to TRBD2. Germline loops: CDR1 SGDLS, CDR2 YYNGEE. This CDR3 has 12 residues. The junction had 2 bases not matched to a gene; V was cut back by 7 bases and J by 3 bases. The CDR3: CASAGVTDTQYF. CDR3 bases: TGTGCCAGCGCGGGAGTTACAGATACGCAGTATTTT.

V usage is TRBV5-4 and J usage is TRBJ2-1; TRBD1 matches 8 bases. V lost 3 bases, J lost 5 bases, and 7 bases stayed unmatched. This CDR3 contains 15 residues. CDR1 SGHNT and CDR2 YYREEE come from the germline V gene (reference sequence). This CDR3 reads CASSSPGQDNNEQFF. CDR3 bases: TGTGCCAGCAGCTCCCCGGGACAGGACAACAATGAGCAGTTCTTC.

The CDR3 DNA sequence: TGTGCCAGCAGCTGGGGGGGCGGGCAGCAGCTAGAAAAACTGTTTTTT. Protein: CASSWGGGQQLEKLFF. The rearrangement links TRBV11-2 to TRBJ1-4, with TRBD1 as a possible D gene (6 bases). Germline loops: CDR1 SGHAT, CDR2 FQNNGV. The CDR3 is 16 amino acids. V gave up 4 bases and J gave up 8 bases, with 20 bases separating them.

V and J are TRBV10-3 and TRBJ1-1; TRBD1 matches 8 bases. V dropped 5 bases and J dropped 5; count of bases not matched to a gene: 10. The length of the CDR3 is 15 residues. The germline V gene has CDR1 ENHRY and CDR2 SYGVKD. DNA of the CDR3: TGTGCCATCAGTTACGGACAGGGCGAGTGGACTGAAGCTTTCTTT. Translation gives CAISYGQGEWTEAFF.

The chain recombines TRBV25-1 with TRBJ1-2, with TRBD1 matching 7 bases. The V segment lost 3 bases and the J segment 4 bases; nucleotides outside the gene matches: 5. CDR3 length: 14 residues. CDR1 is MGHDK and CDR2 is SYGVNS in the germline V gene. The chain's CDR3 is CASSELGQSYGYTF. For the CDR3, the DNA is TGTGCCAGCAGTGAGCTGGGACAGTCCTATGGCTACACCTTC.

The V call is TRBV19, the J call TRBJ1-4; a possible D gene is TRBD1 (5 bases). The V end was cut by 8 bases, the J end by 5 bases, with 15 bases between. The germline gives CDR1 LNHDA, CDR2 SQIVND (reference sequence). CDR3 size: 14 residues. The CDR3 is CASCWGGSNEKLFF. DNA for the CDR3: TGTGCCAGTTGTTGGGGGGGGTCGAATGAAAAACTGTTTTTT.

This clone was seen more than once but under ten times. The DNA for the CDR3 is TGTGCCAGCAGCCAAGGCGACAGCTTCTCTGGGGCCAACGTCCTGACTTTC. This gives the protein CASSQGDSFSGANVLTF. The rearrangement joins TRBV4-2 to TRBJ2-6; tentative D call: TRBD1 (5 bases). The CDR3 extends over 17 amino acids. V gave up 1 base and J gave up 0 bases, with 10 bases separating them. From germline, CDR1 is LGHNA and CDR2 YNFKEQ.

Only one count was recorded for this clone. The chain couples TRBV2 to TRBJ1-3; D unresolved. Deletions cut 4 bases from V and 0 bases from J, with 7 bases between. The CDR3 extends over 14 amino acids. Germline V gene data show CDR1 as SNHLY and CDR2 as FYNNEI. CDR3 nucleotides: TGTGCCAGCAGTGTGGAGAGCTCTGGAAACACCATATATTTT. This sequence encodes CASSVESSGNTIYF.

The chain couples TRBV5-1 to TRBJ2-2, with 9 bases fitting TRBD1. This CDR3 is 15 amino acids long. CDR1 and CDR2 from the germline V gene are SGHRS and YFSETQ. The ends lost 6 bases at V and 4 bases at J; junction bases unmatched: 7. The DNA of the CDR3 is TGCGCCAGCAACTGGGACAGGGTGGGCACCGGGGAGCTGTTTTTT. It translates to CASNWDRVGTGELFF.

This clone was observed a handful of times. The same CDR3 also results from other DNA sequences found in this sample. The rearrangement uses TRBV6-1 and TRBJ1-1, with TRBD1 as a possible D gene (6 bases). Trimming left V 0 bases short and J 0 bases short, with 8 bases between. This CDR3 is 15 amino acids long. Germline loops: CDR1 MNHNS, CDR2 SASEGT. The CDR3 DNA is TGTGCCAGCAGTGAAGCGGACAGACTGAACACTGAAGCTTTCTTT. This encodes CASSEADRLNTEAFF.

V is TRBV6-5 and J is TRBJ1-1; TRBD1 matches at 7 bases. The CDR3 runs 14 residues. Looked up from germline, CDR1 is MNHEY and CDR2 is SVGAGI. Unmatched junction bases numbered 4, after V lost 6 bases and J lost 0 bases. CDR3 amino acids: CASRLDRVNTEAFF. CDR3 DNA: TGTGCCAGCAGACTTGACAGGGTGAACACTGAAGCTTTCTTT.

This chain connects TRBV30 to TRBJ1-5; the D gene is possibly TRBD1 (6 bases). Germline CDR1 reads GTSNPN; CDR2 reads SVGIG (reference sequence). Trimming left V 7 bases short and J 4 bases short, with 14 bases between. The CDR3 extends over 13 amino acids. DNA of the CDR3: TGTGCCTCCGGGGGGCAGCCTAATCAGCCCCAGCATTTT. It specifies CASGGQPNQPQHF.

The chain joins TRBV4-3 to TRBJ2-7; D is perhaps TRBD2 (7 bases). CDR3 length: 16 amino acids. Germline V CDR1 and CDR2: LGHNA, YSLEER. Trimming shortened V by 4 bases and J by 3 bases, and 19 bases separated the two germline ends. The CDR3, as DNA: TGCGCCAGCAGCCCAATGGGGGGGGGCAACCACTACGAGCAGTACTTC. This translates into CASSPMGGGNHYEQYF.

V gene TRBV19 combines with J gene TRBJ2-3; 8 bases map to TRBD2. This CDR3 spans 13 amino acids. CDR1 and CDR2 (germline): LNHDA, SQIVND (reference sequence). Trimming took 10 bases from V and 5 from J; bases not matched to a gene: 8. CDR3 nucleotides: TGTGCCACTAAGCTAAGCGGGGGAGATACGCAGTATTTT. Translating gives CATKLSGGDTQYF. Full variable domain (rest looked up from reference TRBV19 and TRBJ2-3): DGGITQSPKYLFRKEGQNVTLSCEQNLNHDAMYWYRQDPGQGLRLIYYSQIVNDFQKGDIAEGYSVSREKKESFPLTVTSAQKNPTAFYLCATKLSGGDTQYFGPGTRLTVL.

A word on this clone: At the DNA level, this CDR3 is encoded by other sequences in the same sample as well. V and J are TRBV19 and TRBJ1-2; TRBD1 is a possible D gene (6 bases). With 3 bases removed from V and 4 bases from J, the gap between germline ends came to 9 bases. The CDR3 consists of 13 residues. In germline, CDR1 is LNHDA, CDR2 SQIVND (reference sequence). CDR3 DNA: TGTGCCAGTAGTATCGACAGGAGCTATGGCTACACCTTC. Protein: CASSIDRSYGYTF.

The chain couples TRBV30 to TRBJ1-5; TRBD1 might be the D (6 bases). The V gene lost 2 bases and the J gene lost 6 bases, with 11 bases spanning the gap. CDR1 and CDR2 from the germline V gene are GTSNPN and SVGIG (reference sequence). The CDR3 is made up of 13 amino acids. CDR3 sequence reads: CAWSSGDGQPQHF. The CDR3 DNA reads as TGTGCCTGGAGTTCAGGGGATGGTCAGCCCCAGCATTTT.

The chain links TRBV30 to TRBJ1-6, with TRBD1 matching over 12 bases. From germline, CDR1 is GTSNPN and CDR2 SVGIG (reference sequence). The CDR3 is made up of 14 amino acids. V lost 2 bases to trimming and J lost 9 bases; unmatched junction nucleotides: 2. CDR3: CAWSPGQGASPLHF. CDR3 sequence (DNA): TGTGCCTGGAGTCCGGGACAGGGGGCTTCACCCCTCCACTTT.

The gene calls are TRBV6-4 and TRBJ1-5; 9 bases are shared with TRBD1. V shed 7 bases and J 2 bases; nucleotides not matched to a gene: 9. This CDR3 has 16 residues. Germline CDR1 MRHNA, CDR2 SNTAGT. In DNA form, the CDR3 reads TGTGCCAGCACCGACTATGGACAGGGGCGCAATCAGCCCCAGCATTTT. Its translation: CASTDYGQGRNQPQHF.

This chain links TRBV2 with TRBJ2-5; D possibly corresponds to TRBD1 (6 bases). CDR3 length: 14 residues. Germline-derived CDR1 and CDR2 are SNHLY and FYNNEI. V dropped 5 bases and J dropped 0 bases, with 10 bases sitting between them. DNA of the CDR3: TGTGCCAGCAGTTTAGGACAGAACCAAGAGACCCAGTACTTC. Its translation: CASSLGQNQETQYF.

The gene calls are TRBV18 and TRBJ1-1; weak D call: TRBD1 (5 bases). Germline lookup yields CDR1 KGHSH and CDR2 LQKENI. The V end was cut by 6 bases, the J end by 1 base, with 15 bases between. CDR3 size: 15 residues. Here the CDR3 DNA reads TGTGCCAGCTCGGCCAATTCCGGGGGGAACACTGAAGCTTTCTTT. Translated: CASSANSGGNTEAFF.